Each of the 30 T cell receptor beta chains below was sequenced from the same sample in a study of T cells in Graves' hyperthyroidism and ophthalmopathy. Amplification yielded TCR beta CDR3 regions, with RNA transcripts as the source. Primed by the HTBI set, a first-round RT-PCR was run on the TCR CDR3. TCRdb reprocessed the multiplex PCR reads via MiXCR and lists one record per CDR3 protein. The data contain some 490,000 distinct CDR3 sequences, 20% to 25% of them singletons. The specimen was blood. The origin of the receptors is a woman in her seventies with Graves' ophthalmopathy.

In this sample, this clonotype turned up many times. The gene calls are TRBV28 and TRBJ2-7; D unresolved. Between the trimmed V and J ends, which lost 8 bases and 0 bases, there was a span of 8 bases. The CDR3 covers 12 residues. Germline-derived CDR1 and CDR2 are MDHEN and SYDVKM. DNA for the CDR3: TGTGCCAGCCTCGGTAGCTCCTACGAGCAGTACTTC. It yields the protein CASLGSSYEQYF.

This clonotype was counted a few times. The chain joins TRBV7-3 to TRBJ2-7, with 8 bases identical to TRBD1. The junction had 5 bases not matched to a gene; V was cut back by 5 bases and J by 2 bases. This CDR3 has 14 residues. Germline CDR1 reads SGHTA; CDR2 reads FQGTGA. This CDR3 is CASSMGQATYEQYF. For the CDR3, the DNA is TGTGCCAGCAGCATGGGACAGGCAACCTACGAGCAGTACTTC.

This clonotype was counted many times. V usage is TRBV11-1 and J usage is TRBJ1-2; D perhaps matches TRBD1 (5 bases). Germline assignment: CDR1 SGHAT and CDR2 FQDESV (reference sequence). The ends were cut back, 7 bases at V and 8 bases at J, with 17 bases in the middle. The CDR3 spans 13 residues. The CDR3 DNA sequence: TGTGCCAGCACCGGGGCGGCGGAGCTCGGCTACACCTTC. Protein sequence: CASTGAAELGYTF.

This clonotype showed up just a few times. The V and J genes are TRBV7-9 and TRBJ2-2, with 10 bases aligning to TRBD2. V lost 7 bases to trimming and J lost 4 bases; unmatched junction nucleotides: 9. The CDR3 consists of 16 residues. CDR1 and CDR2 (germline): SEHNR, FQNEAQ (reference sequence). The CDR3 nucleotides are TGTGCCAGCACCCCGGCTAGCGGGAGATTCACCGGGGAGCTGTTTTTT. Protein sequence: CASTPASGRFTGELFF.

J is TRBJ2-1 and V is TRBV6-4; 11 bases align to TRBD2. This CDR3 comprises 17 residues. From germline, CDR1 is MRHNA and CDR2 SNTAGT. The V segment lost 5 bases and the J segment 5 bases; nucleotides outside the gene matches: 11. CDR3 amino acids: CASSNRRTSGRDNEQFF. Written as DNA, the CDR3 is TGTGCCAGCAGTAATAGAAGGACTAGCGGGCGAGACAATGAGCAGTTCTTC.

This clonotype was detected ten times or more. The rearrangement uses TRBV29-1 and TRBJ2-7; D is tentatively TRBD1 or TRBD2 (5 bases each). The germline V gene encodes CDR1 SQVTM and CDR2 ANQGSEA. This CDR3 is 13 amino acids long. V was trimmed by 4 bases and J by 6 bases, leaving 16 bases between them. The CDR3 sequence is CSVAMGVGTEQYF. The CDR3 DNA is TGCAGCGTTGCGATGGGTGTGGGGACCGAGCAGTACTTC.

In this sample, this clonotype turned up a few times. The V and J genes are TRBV6-1 and TRBJ2-7; 8 bases map to TRBD1. This CDR3 contains 14 residues. The V and J ends lost 7 bases and 2 bases, in that order; junction bases with no gene match: 7. Germline CDR1 is MNHNS and CDR2 is SASEGT. The CDR3 region is CASNPGQVTYEQYF. CDR3 coding DNA: TGTGCCAGCAATCCGGGACAGGTAACCTACGAGCAGTACTTC.

The chain combines TRBV6-5 with TRBJ2-1, with TRBD2 matching over 10 bases. The CDR3 spans 14 residues. CDR1 MNHEY and CDR2 SVGAGI come from the germline V gene. Trimming removed 4 bases from V and 7 bases from J; junction bases left unmatched: 4. The chain's CDR3 is CASSSPSGRNEQFF. The CDR3 coding sequence is TGTGCCAGCAGTTCCCCTAGCGGGAGAAATGAGCAGTTCTTC.

The chain recombines TRBV29-1 with TRBJ2-3, with D uncertain. Trimming removed 3 bases from V and 0 bases from J, with 10 bases in between. The CDR3 has 14 residues. Germline CDR1 is SQVTM and CDR2 is ANQGSEA. The CDR3 nucleotides are TGCAGCGTTGAGTCTATCCTTAGCACAGATACGCAGTATTTT. It codes for CSVESILSTDTQYF.

In its sample, this clonotype was seen many times. The chain links TRBV7-2 to TRBJ1-1; 7 bases are a match to TRBD1. This CDR3 has 12 residues. J lost 10 bases, V lost 4 bases, and 6 bases had no gene match. Germline values: CDR1 SGHTA, CDR2 FQGNSA. The CDR3 is CASSYPTGLAFF. The CDR3 bases are TGTGCCAGCAGCTACCCGACAGGGCTAGCTTTCTTT.

The chain couples TRBV4-1 to TRBJ1-4, with D unresolved. This CDR3 has 15 residues. The V end was cut by 3 bases, the J end by 11 bases, with 19 bases between. Germline V gene sequence: CDR1 MGHRA, CDR2 YSYEKL. The CDR3 DNA is TGCGCCAGCAGCCACGTGGCGACGGACGAGAAGAAACTGTTTTTT. Protein product: CASSHVATDEKKLFF.

V is TRBV20-1 and J is TRBJ2-2, with D possibly matching TRBD2 (5 bases). Germline V gene data show CDR1 as DFQATT and CDR2 as SNEGSKA (reference sequence). This CDR3 has 14 residues. V was cut by 5 bases and J by 0 bases, with 10 bases left in between. CDR3 sequence (DNA): TGCAGTGCTCAGCGGAACGCGAACACCGGGGAGCTGTTTTTT. The encoded protein is CSAQRNANTGELFF.

The gene calls are TRBV10-3 and TRBJ2-7; D unclear. V shed 0 bases and J shed 3 bases, with 6 bases lying between them. The V gene's germline CDR1 is ENHRY and CDR2 SYGVKD. The CDR3 loop spans 13 amino acids. In nucleotides, the CDR3 is TGTGCCATCAGTGAGTCGCCGGGCTACGAGCAGTACTTC. Its translation: CAISESPGYEQYF.

V and J are TRBV3-1 and TRBJ2-1; the match to TRBD2 covers 7 bases. This CDR3 contains 13 residues. V gave up 5 bases and J gave up 9 bases; unmatched junction bases: 7. CDR1 and CDR2 (germline): LGHDT, YNNKEL (reference sequence). CDR3 protein: CASSWEGAIEQFF. CDR3 sequence (DNA): TGTGCCAGCAGCTGGGAGGGCGCAATTGAGCAGTTCTTC.

The rearrangement joins TRBV5-6 to TRBJ2-5; D is tentatively TRBD1 or TRBD2 (5 bases each). The CDR3 contains 13 residues. Germline loops: CDR1 SGHDT, CDR2 YYEEEE. Trimming took 4 bases from V and 5 from J, leaving 12 bases between them. The CDR3 loop reads CASSEGPVETQYF. As DNA, the CDR3 is TGTGCCAGCAGCGAGGGACCCGTGGAGACCCAGTACTTC.

The J gene is TRBJ1-2, the V gene TRBV19; no reliable D call. Germline CDR1 LNHDA, CDR2 SQIVND (reference sequence). The CDR3 runs to 14 residues. V dropped 5 bases and J dropped 4 bases, with 14 bases sitting between them. CDR3: CASSRGDTTYGYTF. The CDR3 DNA follows: TGTGCCAGTAGTCGGGGAGATACTACCTATGGCTACACCTTC.

This clonotype was picked up many times. The chain recombines TRBV20-1 with TRBJ2-5, with D possibly matching TRBD2 (6 bases). V lost 7 bases, J lost 3 bases, and 21 bases lay in between. This CDR3 comprises 15 residues. The V gene's germline CDR1 is DFQATT and CDR2 SNEGSKA (reference sequence). The CDR3 here is CSVGKGGNIEETQYF. The DNA of the CDR3 is TGCAGTGTAGGAAAGGGAGGCAACATAGAAGAGACCCAGTACTTC.

V and J are TRBV4-1 and TRBJ1-2; no firm D call. V was shortened by 0 bases and J by 2 bases, with 13 bases between the two germline ends. The CDR3 totals 16 residues. The germline CDR1 and CDR2 sequences are MGHRA and YSYEKL. In DNA form, the CDR3 reads TGCGCCAGCAGCCAAGATCAACCCTCAGGAAACTATGGCTACACCTTC. Its translation is CASSQDQPSGNYGYTF.

The V and J genes are TRBV4-1 and TRBJ2-7; the match to TRBD1 covers 9 bases. Losses at the gene ends were 3 bases for V and 4 bases for J; bases not matched to a gene: 10. Germline values: CDR1 MGHRA, CDR2 YSYEKL. The length of the CDR3 is 16 residues. The CDR3 nucleotides read TGCGCCAGCAGCCAGACTTCCGGGACAGGGAGATACGAGCAGTACTTC. It translates to CASSQTSGTGRYEQYF.

This clonotype was counted between two and nine times. This chain links TRBV2 with TRBJ1-6; D gene uncertain. Per the germline V gene, CDR1 is SNHLY and CDR2 is FYNNEI. CDR3 length: 11 residues. The CDR3 here is CATTTGSPLHF. The CDR3 nucleotides are TGTGCTACCACGACCGGTTCACCCCTCCACTTT.

The sample holds a few counts of this clonotype. This chain links TRBV7-9 with TRBJ1-1; a possible D gene is TRBD1 (5 bases). Germline CDR1 and CDR2: SEHNR and FQNEAQ (reference sequence). This CDR3 comprises 12 residues. V gave up 7 bases and J gave up 7 bases, with 13 bases separating them. This chain's CDR3 is CASNQQQVEAFF. The CDR3 DNA sequence: TGTGCCAGCAACCAACAACAGGTTGAAGCTTTCTTT.

This clonotype was detected many times. V and J are TRBV7-2 and TRBJ1-2; D is uncertain. Germline lookup yields CDR1 SGHTA and CDR2 FQGNSA. Trimming took off 1 base at V and 5 bases at J, with 5 bases between the two ends. The CDR3 has 12 residues. CDR3 in amino acids: CASSLVSYGYTF. The CDR3 nucleotides are TGTGCCAGCAGCTTAGTCAGTTATGGCTACACCTTC.

The chain joins TRBV12-3 or TRBV12-4 to TRBJ2-7, with 11 positions matching TRBD1. V was pared by 5 bases and J by 0 bases, with 6 bases of the junction left unmatched. The CDR3 contains 16 residues. In DNA form, the CDR3 reads TGTGCCAGCAGTCCCCGGGACAGGGGGTTCTCCTACGAGCAGTACTTC. It specifies CASSPRDRGFSYEQYF.

To note about this clonotype: A read error may explain this, as a much larger clone is one base away. The V call is TRBV30, the J call TRBJ2-5; D possibly corresponds to TRBD2 (5 bases). CDR1 and CDR2 (germline): GTSNPN, SVGIG (reference sequence). The CDR3 runs 13 residues. Trimming cost V 5 bases and J 4 bases, with 14 bases left between them. The DNA of the CDR3 is TGTGCCTGGGGTGGGGTAGCGAGAGAGACCCAGTACTTC. Amino acids: CAWGGVARETQYF. Complete variable domain (other parts from reference TRBV30 and TRBJ2-5): SQTIHQWPATLVQPVGSPLSLECTVEGTSNPNLYWYRQAAGRGLQLLFYSVGIGQISSEVPQNLSASRPQDRQFILSSKKLLLSDSGFYLCAWGGVARETQYFGPGTRLLVL.

This clonotype has just a few counts. The chain employs TRBV20-1 and TRBJ1-6; 9 positions match TRBD1. The germline CDR1 and CDR2 sequences are DFQATT and SNEGSKA (reference sequence). CDR3 length: 17 amino acids. The trim removed 0 bases at V and 0 bases at J, leaving 3 bases unmatched. The CDR3 DNA is TGCAGTGCTAGAGATGACAGGGGGAGCTCCTATAATTCACCCCTCCACTTT. It encodes CSARDDRGSSYNSPLHF.

V is TRBV5-6 and J is TRBJ1-5, with 7 bases aligning to TRBD1. Germline values: CDR1 SGHDT, CDR2 YYEEEE. CDR3 length equals 20 residues. V trimming: 1 base; J trimming: 0 bases; junction bases outside the gene matches: 16. CDR3 nucleotides: TGTGCCAGCAGCTTGCGACTGACCGGGACAGCAATACATAGCAATCAGCCCCAGCATTTT. Amino acids: CASSLRLTGTAIHSNQPQHF.

The chain employs TRBV20-1 and TRBJ1-5, with D possibly matching TRBD1 (5 bases). This CDR3 is 12 amino acids long. Germline V CDR1 and CDR2: DFQATT, SNEGSKA (reference sequence). The V gene lost 5 bases and the J gene lost 2 bases, with 7 bases spanning the gap. The CDR3 nucleotides are TGCAGTGCTTGGGGGGGCAATCAGCCCCAGCATTTT. Amino acids: CSAWGGNQPQHF.

The gene calls are TRBV20-1 and TRBJ2-7; possibly TRBD1 or TRBD2 for D (5 bases each). From germline, CDR1 is DFQATT and CDR2 SNEGSKA (reference sequence). The germline V and J ends were trimmed by 5 bases and 3 bases, with 8 bases remaining between them. This CDR3 comprises 11 residues. The CDR3 sequence is CSAGGSYEQYF. The CDR3 bases are TGCAGTGCTGGGGGTAGCTACGAGCAGTACTTC.

Comments on this clonotype: A much larger clone lies one base from this, so it may be a read error. The V and J genes are TRBV7-2 and TRBJ1-2, with 8 positions matching TRBD1. The J segment lost 6 bases and the V segment lost 5 bases, leaving 11 bases of the junction unmatched. The CDR3 loop spans 15 amino acids. The germline CDR1 and CDR2 sequences are SGHTA and FQGNSA. CDR3 DNA sequence: TGTGCCAGCAGCAAGTTCCCGACAGGGGTAAATGGCTACACCTTC. Amino acid sequence: CASSKFPTGVNGYTF.

This clonotype was seen more than once but under ten times. The genes are TRBV6-1 and TRBJ1-2, with a weak D call TRBD1 (6 bases). V lost 10 bases to trimming and J lost 5 bases, with 17 bases between them. The CDR3 has 13 amino acids. Looked up from germline, CDR1 is MNHNS and CDR2 is SASEGT. The chain's CDR3 is CATQSGAGYGYTF. CDR3 nucleotides: TGTGCCACTCAATCGGGGGCGGGGTATGGCTACACCTTC.